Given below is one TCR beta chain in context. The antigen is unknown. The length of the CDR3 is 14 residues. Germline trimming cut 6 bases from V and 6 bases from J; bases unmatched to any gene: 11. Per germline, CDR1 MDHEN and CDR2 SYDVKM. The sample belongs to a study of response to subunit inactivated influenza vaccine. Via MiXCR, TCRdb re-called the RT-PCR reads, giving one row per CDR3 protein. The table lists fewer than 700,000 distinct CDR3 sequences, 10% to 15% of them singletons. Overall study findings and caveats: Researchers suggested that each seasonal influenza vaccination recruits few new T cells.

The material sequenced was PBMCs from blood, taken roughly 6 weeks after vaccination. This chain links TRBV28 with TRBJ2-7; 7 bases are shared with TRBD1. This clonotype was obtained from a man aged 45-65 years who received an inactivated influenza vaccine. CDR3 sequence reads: CASRRQGGIVEQYF. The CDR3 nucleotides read TGTGCCAGCAGGCGACAGGGTGGGATTGTCGAGCAGTACTTC.